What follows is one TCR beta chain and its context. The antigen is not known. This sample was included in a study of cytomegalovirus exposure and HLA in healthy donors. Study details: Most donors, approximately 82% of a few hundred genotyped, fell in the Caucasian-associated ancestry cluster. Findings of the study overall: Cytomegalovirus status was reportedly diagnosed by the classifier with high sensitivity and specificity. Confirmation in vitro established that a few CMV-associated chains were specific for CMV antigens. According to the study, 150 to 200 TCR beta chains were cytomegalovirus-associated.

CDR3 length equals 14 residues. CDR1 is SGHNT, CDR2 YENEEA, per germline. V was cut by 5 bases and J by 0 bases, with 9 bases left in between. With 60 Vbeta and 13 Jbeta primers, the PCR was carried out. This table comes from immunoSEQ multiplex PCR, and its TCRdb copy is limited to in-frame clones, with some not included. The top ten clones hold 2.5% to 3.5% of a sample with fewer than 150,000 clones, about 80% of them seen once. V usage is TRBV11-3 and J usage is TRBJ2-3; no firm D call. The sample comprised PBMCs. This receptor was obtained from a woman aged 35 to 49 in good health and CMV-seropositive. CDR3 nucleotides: TGTGCCAGCAGCCTCAGGCCCAGCACAGATACGCAGTATTTT. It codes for CASSLRPSTDTQYF.